A selection of T cell receptor beta chains follows, all from one sample in a study of shared clonotypes between healthy human individuals. TCRdb keeps only in-frame clones here, not all; method: immunoSEQ multiplex PCR. Of 850,000 to 1,200,000 clones in the sample, approximately 70% were seen once. The sequencing sample was made of memory CD4+ T cells sorted from blood. These receptors were obtained from a man between 18 and 35 years old in good health. Each CDR3 is given with its conserved first and last residue. The D gene is left open where the match is weak. The size field is filled for only some rows; it gives once, few, many or a size class.

clone_size d_call j_call v_call cdr3_aa cdr3_nt
NA NA TRBJ1-2 TRBV4-2 CASSQDRTQTFLGYTF TGTGCCAGCAGCCAAGACAGGACTCAAACCTTCCTTGGCTACACCTTC
NA NA TRBJ2-7 TRBV27 CASRSPVPGYEQYF TGTGCCAGCAGGTCACCGGTCCCTGGCTACGAGCAGTACTTC
NA NA TRBJ2-1 TRBV11-2 CASSPHELYEQFF TGTGCCAGCAGTCCTCACGAGCTTTATGAGCAGTTCTTC
NA TRBD1 TRBJ1-6 TRBV19 CASRDSAYSPLHF TGTGCCAGCCGGGACAGCGCGTATTCACCCCTCCACTTT
once NA TRBJ1-1 TRBV28 CASSLRGRGTEAFF TGTGCCAGCAGTTTACGGGGTCGGGGCACTGAAGCTTTCTTT
once TRBD1 TRBJ2-2 TRBV28 CASSYRGLGTGELFF TGTGCCAGCAGTTACAGGGGGCTAGGCACCGGGGAGCTGTTTTTT
few TRBD1 TRBJ1-6 TRBV30 CAWQSGTGNSPLHF TGTGCCTGGCAATCCGGGACAGGGAATTCACCCCTCCACTTT
NA NA TRBJ2-3 TRBV10-3 CAISGRGLSTDTQYF TGTGCCATCAGCGGCAGGGGTCTTTCCACAGATACGCAGTATTTT
NA TRBD1 TRBJ1-1 TRBV6-6 CASSSPRGLRTEAFF TGTGCCAGCAGCTCACCGAGGGGGCTGAGGACTGAAGCTTTCTTT
NA NA TRBJ1-2 TRBV28 CASSAGTADLYGYTF TGTGCCAGCAGTGCCGGGACCGCCGACCTCTATGGCTACACCTTC
few NA TRBJ1-1 TRBV7-9 CASSLSESTEAFF TGTGCCAGCAGCTTGTCCGAGAGCACTGAAGCTTTCTTT
NA TRBD1 TRBJ2-7 TRBV6-6 CASSPGTGYRGQYF TGTGCCAGCAGTCCCGGGACAGGGTACCGGGGGCAGTACTTC
NA NA TRBJ2-1 TRBV5-1 CASSLGGSSYNEQFF TGCGCCAGCAGCCTAGGGGGTAGCTCCTACAATGAGCAGTTCTTC
NA NA TRBJ1-6 TRBV6-5 CASHRGKDSPLHF TGTGCCAGCCATCGGGGAAAGGATTCACCCCTCCACTTT
many NA TRBJ2-5 TRBV19 CATKPLGGGEETQYF TGTGCCACCAAACCCCTGGGGGGGGGCGAAGAGACCCAGTACTTC
NA NA TRBJ2-1 TRBV10-3 CAISAPVYNEQFF TGTGCCATCAGTGCCCCAGTCTACAATGAGCAGTTCTTC
NA TRBD2 TRBJ2-1 TRBV19 CASRTPGLAGGHYNEQFF TGTGCCAGTAGAACCCCAGGACTAGCGGGAGGACACTACAATGAGCAGTTCTTC
NA NA TRBJ2-6 TRBV23-1 CASSLLGSHSFGANVLTF TGCGCCAGCAGTCTTTTGGGTTCACACAGCTTCGGGGCCAACGTCCTGACTTTC
NA NA TRBJ1-1 TRBV30 CAWSAGILGAFF TGTGCCTGGAGTGCGGGGATCCTGGGGGCTTTCTTT
few NA TRBJ1-1 TRBV6-6 CASSFSSNTEAFF TGTGCCAGCAGTTTCAGCAGTAACACTGAAGCTTTCTTT
NA TRBD2 TRBJ2-2 TRBV7-8 CASSLRTSGTGGELFF TGTGCCAGCAGCTTACGGACTAGCGGAACGGGCGGGGAGCTGTTTTTT
NA NA TRBJ1-5 TRBV15 CATSPGLSNQPQHF TGTGCCACCAGCCCCGGCCTTAGCAATCAGCCCCAGCATTTT
NA NA TRBJ2-1 TRBV18 CASSPQLGGAGDEQFF TGTGCCAGCTCACCACAACTTGGGGGCGCCGGAGATGAGCAGTTCTTC
once NA TRBJ2-6 TRBV2 CASCLEGANVLTF TGTGCCAGCTGTCTGGAAGGGGCCAACGTCCTGACTTTC
NA NA TRBJ2-6 TRBV7-9 CASSPDGVVRANVLTF TGTGCCAGCAGCCCGGACGGTGTGGTACGGGCCAACGTCCTGACTTTC
few NA TRBJ2-1 TRBV28 CASKSDNSYNEQFF TGTGCCAGCAAGTCGGACAACTCCTACAATGAGCAGTTCTTC
NA NA TRBJ1-3 TRBV11-2 CASSLNPGSGNTIYF TGTGCCAGCAGCTTAAATCCGGGGTCTGGAAACACCATATATTTT
NA NA TRBJ1-4 TRBV4-1 CASSLRDATEKLFF TGCGCCAGCAGCCTCCGGGACGCTACTGAAAAACTGTTTTTT
NA TRBD1 TRBJ2-5 TRBV6-5 CASSSGGETQYF TGTGCCAGCAGTTCAGGGGGAGAGACCCAGTACTTC
NA TRBD1 TRBJ2-5 TRBV9 CASSALGRTGGLQETQYF TGTGCCAGCAGCGCCCTCGGGAGGACAGGGGGTCTTCAAGAGACCCAGTACTTC
NA TRBD1 TRBJ1-4 TRBV10-3 CAISESQGGGVKLFF TGTGCCATCAGTGAGTCCCAGGGGGGCGGCGTAAAACTGTTTTTT